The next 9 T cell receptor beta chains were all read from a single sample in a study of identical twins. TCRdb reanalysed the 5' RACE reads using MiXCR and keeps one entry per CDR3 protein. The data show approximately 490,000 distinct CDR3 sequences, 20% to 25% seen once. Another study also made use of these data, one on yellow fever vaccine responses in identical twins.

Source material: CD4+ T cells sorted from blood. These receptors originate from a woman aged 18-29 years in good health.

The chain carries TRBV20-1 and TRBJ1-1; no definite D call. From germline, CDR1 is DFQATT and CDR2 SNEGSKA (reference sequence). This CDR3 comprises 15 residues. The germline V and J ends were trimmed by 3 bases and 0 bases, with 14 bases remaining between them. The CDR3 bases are TGCAGTGCTAGCCGGAGGAGTGGAATGAACACTGAAGCTTTCTTT. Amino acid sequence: CSASRRSGMNTEAFF.

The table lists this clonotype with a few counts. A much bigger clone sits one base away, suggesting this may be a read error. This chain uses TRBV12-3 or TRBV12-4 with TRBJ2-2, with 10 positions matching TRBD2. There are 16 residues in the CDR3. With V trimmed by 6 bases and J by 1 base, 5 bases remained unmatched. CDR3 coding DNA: TGTGCCAGCAGCCGCCGACTAGCGGGGAACACCGGGGAGCTGTTTTTT. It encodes CASSRRLAGNTGELFF.

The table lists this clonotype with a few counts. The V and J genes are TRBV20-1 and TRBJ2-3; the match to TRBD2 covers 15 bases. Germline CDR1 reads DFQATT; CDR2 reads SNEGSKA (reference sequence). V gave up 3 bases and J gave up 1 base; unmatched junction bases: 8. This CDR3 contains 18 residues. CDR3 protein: CSASRTSGRAVGTDTQYF. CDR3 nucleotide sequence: TGCAGTGCTAGCCGGACTAGCGGGAGGGCCGTTGGCACAGATACGCAGTATTTT.

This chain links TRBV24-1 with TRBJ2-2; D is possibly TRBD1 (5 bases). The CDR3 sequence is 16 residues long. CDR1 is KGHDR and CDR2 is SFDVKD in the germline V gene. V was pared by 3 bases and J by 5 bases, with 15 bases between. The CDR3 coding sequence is TGTGCCACCAGTGATAGGACAACCTTGGGGACCGGGGAGCTGTTTTTT. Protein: CATSDRTTLGTGELFF.

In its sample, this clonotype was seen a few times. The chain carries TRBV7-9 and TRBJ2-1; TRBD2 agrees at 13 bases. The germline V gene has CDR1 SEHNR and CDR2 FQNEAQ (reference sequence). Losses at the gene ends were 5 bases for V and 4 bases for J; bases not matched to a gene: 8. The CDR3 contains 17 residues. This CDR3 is CASSLTGLAGSYNEQFF. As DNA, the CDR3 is TGTGCCAGCAGCCTGACGGGACTAGCGGGATCTTACAATGAGCAGTTCTTC.

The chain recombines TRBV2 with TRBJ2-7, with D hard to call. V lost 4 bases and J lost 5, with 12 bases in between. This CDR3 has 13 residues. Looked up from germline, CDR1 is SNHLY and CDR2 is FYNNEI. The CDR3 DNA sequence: TGTGCCAGCAGTGTGTTAGGGTGGAACGAGCAGTACGTC. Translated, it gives CASSVLGWNEQYV.

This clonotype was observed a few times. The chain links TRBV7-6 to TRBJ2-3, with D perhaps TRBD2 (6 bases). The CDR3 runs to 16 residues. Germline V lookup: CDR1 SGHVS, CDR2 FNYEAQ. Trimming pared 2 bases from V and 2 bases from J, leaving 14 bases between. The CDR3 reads CASSLFLRGLTDTQYF. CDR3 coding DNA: TGTGCCAGCAGCTTATTTTTGCGGGGCCTCACAGATACGCAGTATTTT.

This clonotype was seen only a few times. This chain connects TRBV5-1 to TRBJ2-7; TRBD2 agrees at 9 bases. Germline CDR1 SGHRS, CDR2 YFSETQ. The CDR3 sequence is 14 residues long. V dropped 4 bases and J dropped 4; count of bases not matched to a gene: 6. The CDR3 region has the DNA TGCGCCAGCAGCACGACTAGCGGAGCATACGAGCAGTACTTC. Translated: CASSTTSGAYEQYF.

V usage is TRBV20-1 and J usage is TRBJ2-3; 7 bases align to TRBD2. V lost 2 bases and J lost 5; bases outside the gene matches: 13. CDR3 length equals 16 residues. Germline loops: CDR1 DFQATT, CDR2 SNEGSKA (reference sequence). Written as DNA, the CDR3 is TGCAGTGCTAGATCCCCGGGAGGCCTGAGTATAGATACGCAGTATTTT. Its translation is CSARSPGGLSIDTQYF.